This section outlines one T cell receptor (beta chain) sequence together with its context. Antigen: not known. This CDR3 has 12 residues. Germline CDR1 reads SNHLY; CDR2 reads FYNNEI. V lost 2 bases to trimming and J lost 7 bases, with 8 bases between them. This sample is part of a study of T cell responses to AZD1222 COVID-19 vaccine. Findings of the study overall: Among vaccine-associated CD4 TCRs, coverage spanned spike, with dominance at 160-218 and 743-854.

Sequenced by immunoSEQ multiplex PCR; TCRdb stores in-frame clones only, minus some. Here the sample spans approximately 170,000 clones, about 91% being singletons. The TCR was taken from an adult who received the AZD1222 COVID-19 vaccine. The chain recombines TRBV2 with TRBJ1-1, with a possible D match to TRBD1 (5 bases). Sequenced material: peripheral blood, taken 28 days after the second AZD1222 dose. In nucleotides, the CDR3 is TGTGCCAGCAGTGAACAGGGATATGAAGCTTTCTTT. This encodes CASSEQGYEAFF.